This TCR beta chain was sequenced for a study of radiotherapy plus CTLA-4 blockade in lung cancer. Study overall: Patients showed objective responses in around a sixth of cases and disease control in just over 30%.

The table came from immunoSEQ multiplex PCR; TCRdb's copy has only in-frame clones and leaves some out. The sample consists of approximately 89,000 clones, around 78% of them appearing once. Points on this clone: The antigen remains unidentified.

Study-level results: Peripheral blood showed expansion of tumor-derived TCR clones after radiotherapy and ipilimumab.

Ipilimumab-mediated CTLA-4 blockade plus focal radiation was given to patients having chemo-refractory metastatic non-small-cell lung cancer. The receptor's source is a human donor with non-small cell lung cancer who had a partial response to radiotherapy plus ipilimumab. Some clones in this sample may be carry-over from other donors' samples. The specimen comprised peripheral blood, sampled from a patient treated with radiotherapy plus ipilimumab.

The CDR3 sequence: CASSLGAFGNTIYF. CDR3 coding DNA: TGCGCCAGCAGCTTGGGGGCCTTTGGAAACACCATATATTTT. The rearrangement joins TRBV5-1 to TRBJ1-3; the D is unclear. V dropped 0 bases and J dropped 3 bases, with 7 bases sitting between them. There are 14 residues in the CDR3. Germline assignment: CDR1 SGHRS and CDR2 YFSETQ. Full variable domain (outside the CDR3, taken from reference TRBV5-1 and TRBJ1-3): KAGVTQTPRYLIKTRGQQVTLSCSPISGHRSVSWYQQTPGQGLQFLFEYFSETQRNKGNFPGRFSGRQFSNSRSEMNVSTLELGDSALYLCASSLGAFGNTIYFGEGSWLTVV.